These 11 T cell receptor beta chains were all obtained from the same sample, sequenced in a study of read filtering for tumor transcriptome and immune sequencing. Molecular barcoded adaptors covering alpha/delta and beta/gamma chains were used on roughly 400 ng RNA. TCRdb recomputed calls from the reads with MiXCR, one row per CDR3 protein. The sample has tens of thousands of distinct CDR3 sequences, roughly an eighth seen once. Sequencing was performed on a population of CD138-negative cells sorted from bone marrow. All receptors derive from a donor aged 40 or older with multiple myeloma.

This clonotype was found many times. This chain joins TRBV5-6 and TRBJ2-7; TRBD1 matches 7 bases. V gave up 3 bases and J gave up 2 bases; unmatched junction bases: 2. CDR3 length: 13 residues. Germline V lookup: CDR1 SGHDT, CDR2 YYEEEE. CDR3 protein: CASSWDRAYEQYF. The CDR3 DNA follows: TGTGCCAGCAGCTGGGACAGAGCCTACGAGCAGTACTTC.

This clonotype was detected ten times or more. The V gene is TRBV28, the J gene TRBJ2-3, with TRBD2 matching over 10 bases. The trim removed 1 base at V and 8 bases at J, leaving 9 bases unmatched. The CDR3 loop spans 16 amino acids. CDR1 is MDHEN, CDR2 SYDVKM, per germline. The CDR3 region is CASSLFPSGSGGTQYF. The CDR3 DNA sequence: TGTGCCAGCAGTTTATTCCCTAGCGGGAGTGGAGGTACGCAGTATTTT. Looking up the rest from reference TRBV28 and TRBJ2-3 gives the full variable domain: DVKVTQSSRYLVKRTGEKVFLECVQDMDHENMFWYRQDPGLGLRLIYFSYDVKMKEKGDIPEGYSVSREKKERFSLILESASTNQTSMYLCASSLFPSGSGGTQYFGPGTRLTVL.

This clonotype was counted at least ten times. The genes are TRBV7-2 and TRBJ1-1; D possibly corresponds to TRBD1 (6 bases). Germline-derived CDR1 and CDR2 are SGHTA and FQGNSA. The germline V and J ends were trimmed by 1 base and 1 base, with 13 bases remaining between them. The CDR3 totals 16 residues. CDR3 DNA sequence: TGTGCCAGCAGCTTAGGGCGGGGGCACCCGAACACTGAAGCTTTCTTT. Residues: CASSLGRGHPNTEAFF.

In the case of this clonotype: This likely came from a read error, as a far larger clone is one base away. The gene calls are TRBV7-2 and TRBJ2-1; possible D gene TRBD2, 5 bases. The germline V gene has CDR1 SGHTA and CDR2 FQGNSA. The CDR3 is 17 amino acids. Deletions cut 8 bases from V and 1 base from J, with 21 bases between. CDR3: CASGSRSRSGSYNEQFF. The CDR3 DNA reads TGTGCCAGCGGCTCCCGCTCCCGCTCGGGGTCCTACAATGAGCAGTTCTTC.

This clonotype was observed at least ten times. Sequence at one end of the junction differs from germline and may be a read error. The chain is built from TRBV7-7 and TRBJ1-2, with TRBD1 as a possible D gene (6 bases). From germline, CDR1 is SSHAT and CDR2 FNYEAQ (reference sequence). The CDR3 loop spans 13 amino acids. The DNA of the CDR3 is TGTGCTAGCAGCTTAATATCAGGGGACCCACTCACCTTC. Protein: CASSLISGDPLTF.

This clonotype was counted many times. The gene calls are TRBV7-9 and TRBJ2-3, with unresolved D. The ends were cut back, 3 bases at V and 7 bases at J, with 8 bases in the middle. The germline CDR1 and CDR2 sequences are SEHNR and FQNEAQ (reference sequence). This CDR3 comprises 12 residues. This CDR3 is CASSFTGNTQYF. The CDR3 bases are TGTGCCAGCAGCTTTACGGGTAATACGCAGTATTTT.

Regarding this clonotype: One base away lies a much larger clone, so this may be a sequencing read error. CDR3 region: CSVEDENPGRNVQFF. The CDR3 nucleotides read TGCAGCGTTGAAGATGAAAATCCAGGTCGAAATGTGCAGTTCTTC. This chain uses TRBV29-1 with TRBJ2-1; no clear D gene. CDR1 SQVTM and CDR2 ANQGSEA come from the germline V gene. CDR3 length: 15 residues.

This clonotype appeared many times. V and J are TRBV5-6 and TRBJ2-4; the D gene is possibly TRBD1 (6 bases). The CDR3 consists of 20 residues. The V and J ends lost 0 bases and 0 bases respectively, with 22 bases between them. The germline CDR1 and CDR2 sequences are SGHDT and YYEEEE. CDR3 in amino acids: CASSLEGEIRRPVAKNIQYF. CDR3 bases: TGTGCCAGCAGCTTGGAGGGGGAAATACGTCGGCCTGTAGCCAAAAACATTCAGTACTTC.

This clonotype appeared many times. This chain joins TRBV4-3 and TRBJ2-3; 11 nucleotides match TRBD2. Germline V gene data show CDR1 as LGHNA and CDR2 as YSLEER. The J segment lost 2 bases and the V segment lost 5 bases, leaving 3 bases of the junction unmatched. This CDR3 region has 15 residues. The CDR3 loop is CASSVAGGPTDTQYF. CDR3 nucleotide sequence: TGCGCCAGCAGCGTAGCGGGAGGGCCCACAGATACGCAGTATTTT.

In its sample, this clonotype was seen once. The junction shows a germline mismatch at one end, possibly a read error. The gene calls are TRBV7-8 and TRBJ2-1; D might be TRBD1 or TRBD2, each matching 5 bases. CDR3 size: 13 residues. Looked up from germline, CDR1 is SGHVS and CDR2 is FQNEAQ. The CDR3 region has the DNA TGTGCCAGCAGCTTAAGGGGATTGGGCGAGCGGTTCTTT. Its protein product is CASSLRGLGERFF.

This clonotype was picked up many times. The chain combines TRBV27 with TRBJ2-7, with 11 positions matching TRBD2. In germline, CDR1 is MNHEY, CDR2 SMNVEV (reference sequence). The V segment lost 7 bases and the J segment 0 bases; nucleotides outside the gene matches: 8. This CDR3 region has 16 residues. Written as DNA, the CDR3 is TGTGCCAGCAATACAATAGCGGGAGGGCACTCCTACGAGCAGTACTTC. It yields the protein CASNTIAGGHSYEQYF.